This T cell receptor (beta chain) was identified in a study of blood T cell repertoires in COVID-19. Study-wide context: Sites in the United States, Italy and Spain provided acute and convalescent COVID-19 samples. Nucleic acid was either cDNA or gDNA, and it came from T cells, B-cell-depleted T cells, or PBMCs.

Original handling: Amplification from reference gene primers served as the basis for estimated nucleated cell counts. Here immunoSEQ multiplex PCR was the method, and the copy in TCRdb shows in-frame clones only, minus some. The DNA gave D and trimming, while V, J and clone size come from that table. The top ten hold roughly 10% of the sample, which has approximately 52,000 clones, 85% seen once. Trimming stripped 4 bases from V and 3 bases from J, with 14 bases between. The CDR3 loop spans 15 amino acids. The germline V gene encodes CDR1 SGHNT and CDR2 YYREEE (reference sequence). The genes are TRBV5-4 and TRBJ1-3; possible D gene TRBD1, 5 bases. The sequence derives from a human donor in a cohort sampled during active COVID-19. Material: peripheral blood. CDR3 protein: CASSIVGVGGNTIYF. The CDR3 nucleotides read TGTGCCAGCAGCATCGTAGGGGTGGGTGGAAACACCATATATTTT.